A selection of T cell receptor beta chains follows, all from one sample in a study of cytomegalovirus exposure and HLA in healthy donors. Some clones are missing from TCRdb's copy, which holds only in-frame ones; the method was immunoSEQ multiplex PCR. The sample lists some 140,000 clones, about 85% occurring once. Sequenced input: PBMCs. The receptors here all came from a female donor in good health and CMV-seronegative. The CDR3 runs from the conserved cysteine through the conserved F or W. A D gene is named only where the DNA matches it firmly. Where a row states a size, it is once, few, many or the class of an expanded clone; other rows omit it.

d_gene	abundance	v_gene	j_gene	CDR3nt	CDR3aa
NA	NA	TRBV7-2	TRBJ1-2	TGTGCCAGCAGCTTAGGCACAGGCCCCTATGGCTACACCTTC	CASSLGTGPYGYTF
NA	NA	TRBV11-3	TRBJ1-1	TGTGCCAGCAGCCAGGCGGGCGTGAACACTGAAGCTTTCTTT	CASSQAGVNTEAFF
NA	NA	TRBV5-4	TRBJ2-1	TGTGCCAGCAGTGGGGGCATCTACAATGAGCAGTTCTTC	CASSGGIYNEQFF
NA	once	TRBV7-3	TRBJ2-7	TGTGCCAGCAGCTTAAGAGGGGGGGTCTCCTACGAGCAGTACTTC	CASSLRGGVSYEQYF
TRBD1	NA	TRBV6-1	TRBJ1-5	TGTGCCAGCAGTGCCGACAGGGGCCACAATCAGCCCCAGCATTTT	CASSADRGHNQPQHF
TRBD1	once	TRBV6-5	TRBJ2-7	TGTGCCAGCAGTTACTCGGGGACAGGGCGCGAGCAGTACTTC	CASSYSGTGREQYF
NA	NA	TRBV6-1	TRBJ2-7	TGTGCCAGCAGTACTAGCAGTAGGCCCTACGAGCAGTACTTC	CASSTSSRPYEQYF
NA	NA	TRBV7-2	TRBJ2-3	TGTGCCAGCAGCTTATCTAGTTGGGATACGCAGTATTTT	CASSLSSWDTQYF
TRBD2	NA	TRBV4-3	TRBJ2-3	TGCGCCAGCAGCCCCCAACCACCGGGACTAGCAAGCACAGATACGCAGTATTTT	CASSPQPPGLASTDTQYF
NA	NA	TRBV10-3	TRBJ1-5	TGTGCCATCAGTCTGGGGCTTAGCAATCAGCCCCAGCATTTT	CAISLGLSNQPQHF
NA	NA	TRBV2	TRBJ1-4	TGTGCGAGCAGATTTTTGAGGGCGAATGAAAAACTGTTTTTT	CASRFLRANEKLFF
NA	NA	TRBV7-9	TRBJ2-7	TGTGCCAGCTTACGAGAGGGGAGGTACGAGCAGTACTTC	CASLREGRYEQYF
TRBD2	NA	TRBV7-2	TRBJ2-7	TGTGCCAGCAACTTATACCTAGCGGGCCGTCGGGAGCAGTACTTC	CASNLYLAGRREQYF
TRBD1	NA	TRBV13	TRBJ2-2	TGTGCCAGCAGCTTCGGACAGGGGTTTGCCGGGGAGCTGTTTTTT	CASSFGQGFAGELFF